A selection of T cell receptor beta chains follows, all from one sample in a study of blood T cells in healthy people across ages. TCRdb independently ran MiXCR on the 5' RACE reads; one entry per CDR3 protein. The repertoire has 650,000 to 1,000,000 distinct CDR3 sequences, around half of them found once; the top ten carry over 15%. The material sequenced was blood. Receptors originate from a man at least 80 years old in good health. Each CDR3 is given with its conserved first and last residue. Clone size, where shown, is once, few, many, or a class for clones that have expanded.

TRBV29-1	few	TRBJ2-5	CSVAREGETQYF
TRBV7-9	-	TRBJ2-3	CASSFQRDRDTQYF
TRBV20-1	few	TRBJ2-5	CSAKVGVINEQYF
TRBV5-1	few	TRBJ2-6	CASSQGGSKANVLTF
TRBV12-3/TRBV12-4	few	TRBJ1-6	CASSFGEDNSPLHF
TRBV4-3	-	TRBJ2-6	CASSQGILRGPGANVLTF
TRBV27	-	TRBJ2-6	CASSLGQGTAGANVLTF
TRBV11-2	-	TRBJ2-5	CASSLETGPACEQYF
TRBV4-1	-	TRBJ1-4	CASSQAPTTNEKLFF
TRBV18	-	TRBJ2-4	CASSRGTASPNIQYF
TRBV20-1	few	TRBJ1-2	CSARAGDYGYTF
TRBV4-2	-	TRBJ2-3	CASSQGWGDTQYF
TRBV20-1	-	TRBJ1-1	CSARESGRGTEAFF
TRBV2	few	TRBJ2-7	CASIGTVSYEQYF
TRBV29-1	-	TRBJ1-4	CSAQRGTGDEKLFF
TRBV5-6	-	TRBJ2-7	CASRQGLAQSNEQYF
TRBV7-3	-	TRBJ2-3	CASSLWSHSDTQYF